The entry below gives a single TCR beta chain sequence along with its context. The CDR3 loop spans 11 amino acids. Germline V lookup: CDR1 MDHEN, CDR2 SYDVKM. The germline V and J ends were trimmed by 6 bases and 4 bases, with 7 bases remaining between them. Per the original data handling: Reference gene primers were amplified, and this amplification served to estimate nucleated cell counts. The data were produced by immunoSEQ multiplex PCR, yet TCRdb's version contains in-frame clones alone and is incomplete. That table gives V, J and clone size, and the DNA gave D and trimming. In the table there are roughly 160,000 clones, about 86% of which are singletons. These data are taken from a study of blood T cell repertoires in COVID-19.

This clonotype was obtained from a man in his sixties with acute or convalescent COVID-19. The sequenced sample was peripheral blood. This chain joins TRBV28 and TRBJ2-7; no definite D call. In nucleotides, the CDR3 is TGTGCCAGCAGCCCAGGATACGAGCAGTACTTC. Its translation is CASSPGYEQYF.